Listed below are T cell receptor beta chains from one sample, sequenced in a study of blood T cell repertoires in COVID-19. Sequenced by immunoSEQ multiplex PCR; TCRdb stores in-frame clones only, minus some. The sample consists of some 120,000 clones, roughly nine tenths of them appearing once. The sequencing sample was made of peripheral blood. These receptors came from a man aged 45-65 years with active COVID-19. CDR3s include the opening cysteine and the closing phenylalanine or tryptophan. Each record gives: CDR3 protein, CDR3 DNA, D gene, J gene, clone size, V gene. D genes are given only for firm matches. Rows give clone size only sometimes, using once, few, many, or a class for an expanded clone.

CDR3 protein: CASSPPAVGLEGGYTF
CDR3 DNA: TGTGCCAGCTCACCACCGGCCGTGGGCCTTGAGGGTGGCTACACCTTC
D gene: NA
J gene: TRBJ1-2
clone size: NA
V gene: TRBV18

CDR3 protein: CASSLRGTEAFF
CDR3 DNA: TGTGCCAGCAGTTTGAGAGGGACTGAAGCTTTCTTT
D gene: NA
J gene: TRBJ1-1
clone size: NA
V gene: TRBV6-5

CDR3 protein: CASSDKGATGELFF
CDR3 DNA: TGTGCCAGCAGTGATAAGGGGGCGACCGGGGAGCTGTTTTTT
D gene: TRBD1
J gene: TRBJ2-2
clone size: NA
V gene: TRBV2

CDR3 protein: CASSSGLKDYGYTF
CDR3 DNA: TGTGCCAGCAGTTCCGGACTGAAAGACTATGGCTACACCTTC
D gene: NA
J gene: TRBJ1-2
clone size: NA
V gene: TRBV11-2

CDR3 protein: CASSSAGAQQFF
CDR3 DNA: TGTGCCAGCAGTTCCGCGGGGGCCCAGCAGTTCTTC
D gene: NA
J gene: TRBJ2-1
clone size: NA
V gene: TRBV27

CDR3 protein: CASKSRVGEQFF
CDR3 DNA: TGTGCCAGCAAATCCAGGGTCGGGGAGCAGTTCTTC
D gene: NA
J gene: TRBJ2-1
clone size: NA
V gene: TRBV27

CDR3 protein: CASRTGGTEKLFF
CDR3 DNA: TGTGCCAGTAGGACAGGGGGCACGGAAAAACTGTTTTTT
D gene: TRBD1
J gene: TRBJ1-4
clone size: NA
V gene: TRBV19

CDR3 protein: CASSEERNEQFF
CDR3 DNA: TGCGCCAGCAGTGAAGAGCGCAATGAGCAGTTCTTC
D gene: NA
J gene: TRBJ2-1
clone size: NA
V gene: TRBV10-2

CDR3 protein: CASSAHGGLYNEQFF
CDR3 DNA: TGTGCCAGCAGCGCCCATGGAGGACTCTACAATGAGCAGTTCTTC
D gene: NA
J gene: TRBJ2-1
clone size: NA
V gene: TRBV9

CDR3 protein: CASSLRFNTYEQYF
CDR3 DNA: TGTGCCAGCAGCTTGCGTTTTAATACCTACGAGCAGTACTTC
D gene: NA
J gene: TRBJ2-7
clone size: once
V gene: TRBV5-6

CDR3 protein: CPYRTGYEAFF
CDR3 DNA: TGTCCATACAGGACAGGGTATGAAGCTTTCTTT
D gene: TRBD1
J gene: TRBJ1-1
clone size: NA
V gene: TRBV27

CDR3 protein: CASSEPGGETQYF
CDR3 DNA: TGTGCCAGCAGTGAGCCAGGGGGGGAGACCCAGTACTTC
D gene: NA
J gene: TRBJ2-5
clone size: few
V gene: TRBV25-1

CDR3 protein: CASRIRQNQPQHF
CDR3 DNA: TGTGCCAGCCGGATTAGACAGAATCAGCCCCAGCATTTT
D gene: NA
J gene: TRBJ1-5
clone size: NA
V gene: TRBV6-5

CDR3 protein: CASHNRGGNTGELFF
CDR3 DNA: TGTGCCAGCCATAATCGGGGGGGTAACACCGGGGAGCTGTTTTTT
D gene: TRBD2
J gene: TRBJ2-2
clone size: NA
V gene: TRBV5-4